These T cell receptor beta chains were read from a single sample in a study of shared clonotypes between healthy human individuals. Sequencing was performed with immunoSEQ multiplex PCR; in TCRdb, only in-frame clones are kept and a portion is missing. The data show roughly 2.1 million clones, roughly 91% seen once. The sequenced sample consisted of naive CD8+ T cells from PBMCs. The receptors were gathered from a man between 18 and 35 years old in good health. Some clones in this sample may be carry-over from other donors' samples. The conserved cysteine and the conserved F or W are not part of the CDR3 here. The size field is filled for only some rows; it gives once, few, many or a size class.

clone size,V gene,CDR3 protein
few,TRBV7-9,ASSLGEGPQF
.,TRBV10-1,ASSALVQDTQY
.,TRBV6-6,ASSYLGAQNTEAF
.,TRBV29-1,SVYQGFHYEQY
.,TRBV11-3,ASSLVGTSSYNEQF
.,TRBV7-9,ASSPRGNSYEQY
.,TRBV27,ASKYSGRAGDEQY
.,TRBV6-6,ASSYSEGAGEAF
.,TRBV27,ASSEATDTQY
.,TRBV9,ASSVGGTQETQY
once,TRBV6-1,ASSEIGAGRGGEQF
.,TRBV7-3,ASSLIGGVGEQY
.,TRBV27,ASSLTAAWGEQY
.,TRBV19,ASSIATGSYGYT
.,TRBV11-2,ASSLGLGEQY
.,TRBV29-1,SVGQGVGMNTEAF
.,TRBV28,ASSLDPDPYNEQF
.,TRBV27,ASSLSTGANYGYT
.,TRBV28,ASSLVPGPLNEQF
.,TRBV7-9,ASSLSWGEKLF
once,TRBV27,ASSLSHRDRVHEQY
.,TRBV14,ASSRGVRNTIY
once,TRBV13,ASSFGPSGYEQY
.,TRBV7-9,ASSLSGLAGGSSTDTQY
.,TRBV5-1,ASHKDRGAYNEQF
.,TRBV7-9,ASSPGGKLF
once,TRBV7-8,ASSSSGRAYEQY
.,TRBV5-4,ASSWGTAEAF
.,TRBV27,ASSLRGLRDLGGKEQY
.,TRBV28,ASSSTPGRDYEQY
.,TRBV5-1,ASRMGSNYGYT
.,TRBV11-2,ASRPGSSRNEKLF
.,TRBV6-1,ASSVGPNYEQY
.,TRBV28,ATGPYSRREQF
.,TRBV21-1,ASPREGPTDTQY
.,TRBV4-3,ASSQGGWNEKLF
.,TRBV29-1,SVEDRLAGYNEQF
.,TRBV19,ASTSGLNEQY
.,TRBV28,ASSLVGGGNTGELF
.,TRBV9,ASSPGGLLAAQH
.,TRBV4-1,ASSHEQGSSGTDTQY
.,TRBV9,ASSVGLAGEYEQY
.,TRBV7-9,ASSLVTGENTDTQY
.,TRBV18,ASSPPRGAPEKLF
few,TRBV19,ASSETPQGIAEKLF